This record concerns one TCR beta chain sequence. The antigen remains unidentified. The data derive from a study of CD4 T cells in relation to SARS-CoV-2 and coronaviruses. Unexposed donor CD4+ T cells date from about 2010-2019, before the COVID-19 pandemic. CD4+ T cells were isolated from the cells after around 10 days of culture. Assay used: immunoSEQ multiplex PCR; TCRdb lists only in-frame clones, some missing. There are approximately 30,000 clones in the sample; 74% occur only once, and around 21% lies in the top ten. The material sequenced was CD4+ T cells from PBMCs, cultured in vitro. This sequence was found in a human donor in good health.

The CDR3 spells CASSGGVSGWGTDTQYF. In DNA, the CDR3 is TGCGCCAGCAGCGGGGGGGTTTCGGGCTGGGGAACAGATACGCAGTATTTT. The rearrangement joins TRBV5-1 to TRBJ2-3, with 7 bases that match TRBD2. CDR3 size: 17 residues. J lost 3 bases, V lost 4 bases, and 14 bases had no gene match. Germline V CDR1 and CDR2: SGHRS, YFSETQ.